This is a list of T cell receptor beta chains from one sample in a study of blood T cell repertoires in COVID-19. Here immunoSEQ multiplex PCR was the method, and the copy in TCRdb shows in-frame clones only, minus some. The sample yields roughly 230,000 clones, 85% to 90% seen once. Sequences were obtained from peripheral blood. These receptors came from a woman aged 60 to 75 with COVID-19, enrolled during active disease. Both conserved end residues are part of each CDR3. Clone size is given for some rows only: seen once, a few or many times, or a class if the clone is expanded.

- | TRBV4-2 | CASSHEQGSNQPQHF
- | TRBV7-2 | CASSLLPGQGFEAFF
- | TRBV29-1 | CSVEDSRDNEQFF
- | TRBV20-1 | CSASTSAGSEAFF
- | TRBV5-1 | CASSARTGTYEQYF
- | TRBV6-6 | CASSRVGVASNRETQYF
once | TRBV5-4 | CASSPARAQGYGYTF
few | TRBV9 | CASSVELDYGYTF
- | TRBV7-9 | CASSLGMGLGESPLHF
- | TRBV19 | CASSIDHRPNTGELFF
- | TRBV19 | CASSDRQGSQKLFF
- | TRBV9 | CASSADRVTDTQYF
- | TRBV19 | CASRTSGGLRDEQFF
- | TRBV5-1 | CASSLGTVPTEAFF
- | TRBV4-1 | CASSRPDRGYQPQHF
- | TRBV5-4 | CASSPQQGEYTEAFF
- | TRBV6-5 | CASKGAVGDYEQYF
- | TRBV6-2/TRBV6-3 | CASSFDRGYQPQHF
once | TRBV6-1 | CASSGYPSGGGRNEQFF
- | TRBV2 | CASSARQGNYGYTF
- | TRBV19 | CASSLQGINYGYTF
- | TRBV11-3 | CASSPGGAGPSTDTQYF
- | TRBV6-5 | CASSFAGGRNGMGYTF
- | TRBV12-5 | CASGDPDRGRGNQPQHF
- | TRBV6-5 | CASSYLGGREKLFF